This T cell receptor (beta chain) was captured by sequencing in a study of T cell repertoires in breast cancer (dated by TCRdb to 2015 to 2016). In the study overall: Samples profiled in the study came from tumors, lymph nodes and peripheral blood lymphocytes of breast cancer patients, along with peripheral blood from healthy control donors. ER+/PR+ status was present in the majority of the roughly 20 patient tumors that were analyzed for shared TCRs. Nine healthy donors, of an age range similar to that of the patients, were included as controls. On average, sequencing produced roughly 480,000 sequences per sample and approximately 10 reads per input cell. Because breast cancer has a low mutational burden and rarely has common mutations, the study reasoned that TCRs shared between breast cancer patients would target shared antigens. After being minced and digested with Liberase and DNase, tumors and tumor-involved lymph nodes were passed through 70-um and 40-um filters. Blood samples were separated by Ficoll, whereas tumor-free lymph nodes were processed without any enzymatic digestion. General study outcomes and caveats: Because transcript abundance and primer differences skewed clone recovery, emulsion RT-PCR was regarded as qualitative rather than quantitative. Shared TCRs were encoded by various nucleotide sequences, which suggests selection and expansion based on antigen. More than 15 TCR pairs were shared across seven or more patient tumors and were rarely found in control blood, which suggested possible tumor specificity. TRBV7 predominance was observed among shared TCRs, which possibly reflected tumor recognition or mispriming bias from eight TRBV7 primers. Discarding singleton TCRs and sampling only part of each tumor may have missed genuine antitumor clones. Tumor-involved sentinel lymph nodes shared about fourfold more TCRs with matched tumor repertoires than tumor-free nodes (roughly 7.3% versus 1.9%).

CDR1 and CDR2 are read off the germline V gene as MNHNS and SASEGT. V loses 6 bases, J loses 5 bases, and the germline ends lie 7 bases apart. The CDR3, from cysteine to phenylalanine, totals 12 residues. CDR3 DNA is the only sequence kept; it has 36 bases, read in frame from the first base. Comments on this clonotype: There is no known antigen for this receptor. No clone much larger than this one lies a single base away; base qualities are absent.

Library generation was performed with emulsion pairing. Unpaired genes were suppressed by a second nested PCR containing blocking oligos, after which a third nested PCR added Illumina adaptors and barcodes. Each emulsion RT-PCR master mix contained roughly 5,000-260,000 T cells, with C-region, Stepout and V-region primers. The Micellula Emulsion and Purification Kit was used to generate emulsions, and Qiagen OneStep RT-PCR reagents were used for RT-PCR. Pooled libraries were sequenced with paired-end 2 x 250 reads on an Illumina MiSeq. The authors processed their data as follows. Read pairs were joined in Galaxy and clipped at the engineered overlap into separate alpha and beta files; unclipped reads were discarded. To assign alpha-beta pairs, the researchers used CompleteTCR, a MiTCR-based pipeline that relies on an R script to link chains sharing read cluster identifiers. TCR sequences seen only once, which were about 1-3%, were removed as potential sequencing errors. TCRdb took the public reads, trimmed them with fastp at Q25, ran MiXCR for clone calling and kept in-frame beta chains. Rows are unified per CDR3 protein, each entry keeping the most common DNA and genes. In this record, the V and J calls reflect TCRdb's handling and not the investigators' own analysis. Counted in this sample were about 40,000 distinct CDR3 sequences; around 45% of them appeared once. Approximately 62% of the sample is taken by the ten largest.

The study used an expanded emulsion RT-PCR method with primers for all TCR V genes to analyze paired alpha-beta TCRs of CD8+ T cells. Before emulsion RT-PCR, CD8+ T cells were isolated using a CD8 positive selection kit and then incubated overnight in about 10 IU/mL IL-2. Input material: CD8+ T cells. The sequence derives from a pool of human donors with breast cancer or a healthy control (not recorded which). The chain is encoded by TRBV6-1 joined to TRBJ2-2; no D gene call is confident. The DNA reads as follows: TGTGCCAGCAGCCGATGGACCGGGGAGCTGTTTTTT. This codes for CASSRWTGELFF.